There are a few counts of the clone carrying this TCR beta chain. These data are taken from a study of naive and memory T cell subsets. The SP2 primer and nested alpha and beta constant region primers amplified ligated cDNA in four rounds. MiXCR, applied by TCRdb to the 5' RACE reads, yields one record per CDR3 protein. The table has tens of thousands of distinct CDR3 sequences, less than 10% seen once; the top ten hold roughly a fifth. Germline V CDR1 and CDR2: GTSNPN, SVGIG (reference sequence). Unmatched junction bases numbered 14, after V lost 2 bases and J lost 8 bases. The CDR3 spans 16 residues. An oligonucleotide containing a UMI was ligated to the 3' end of TCR cDNA. Whole-blood samples were roughly 2.7 ml of peripheral blood from healthy adult volunteers.

This clonotype was obtained from a female donor in good health. This rearrangement joins TRBV30 to TRBJ2-1, with 8 bases identical to TRBD2. The CDR3 nucleotides are TGTGCCTGGAGTCCCCCCCGGGAGCGGGGGATTTATGAGCAGTTCTTC. Its protein is CAWSPPRERGIYEQFF.